Below, one TCR beta chain is given with its context. Clones were sequenced by immunoSEQ multiplex PCR, and TCRdb holds only the in-frame ones, with some missing. The table has approximately 60,000 clones, roughly 94% seen once. This sample stems from a study of T cell changes during pregnancy in multiple sclerosis. Germline lookup yields CDR1 ENHRY and CDR2 SYGVKD. CDR3 length: 17 residues. Trimming stripped 0 bases from V and 6 bases from J, with 20 bases between. V gene TRBV10-3 combines with J gene TRBJ1-2; maybe TRBD1 (6 bases). This receptor was identified in a female donor with multiple sclerosis, enrolled in a pregnancy study. The sequenced sample was CD4+ T cells from peripheral blood mononuclear cells, obtained in the second trimester of pregnancy. This CDR3 reads CAISESKMNRAADGYTF. The DNA for the CDR3 is TGTGCCATCAGTGAGTCGAAAATGAACAGGGCGGCCGATGGCTACACCTTC.